This T cell receptor (beta chain) was observed in a study of shared T cell receptors in the human thymus. The data were produced by immunoSEQ multiplex PCR, yet TCRdb's version contains in-frame clones alone and is incomplete. The sample has hundreds of thousands of clones; 80% to 90% are singletons. These same data were also listed under a study on human thymus T cells. That work contributes: From resections taken during corrective heart surgery, the thymus tissue was obtained.

The source material was thymocytes. The source is a boy younger than two with a congenital heart defect.

The CDR3 loop reads CASSQVNRVNEQFF. DNA for the CDR3: TGTGCCAGCAGCCAGGTAAACAGGGTAAATGAGCAGTTCTTC. V is TRBV27 and J is TRBJ2-1; weak D call: TRBD1 (6 bases). The CDR3 length is 14 residues. Trimming shortened V by 6 bases and J by 7 bases, and 16 bases separated the two germline ends. The germline V gene encodes CDR1 MNHEY and CDR2 SMNVEV (reference sequence).